Below, 26 T cell receptor beta chains from the same sample are listed, as sequenced in a study of cytomegalovirus exposure and HLA in healthy donors. The PCR had 60 Vbeta and 13 Jbeta primers. Profiled with immunoSEQ multiplex PCR; TCRdb holds only in-frame clones, not every one. This sample's table has over 45,000 clones. The sequencing sample was made of PBMCs. These receptors came from a woman aged 18-29 years in good health and CMV-seronegative.

Worth noting for this clone: Other nucleotide sequences from this sample produce the same CDR3. V and J are TRBV29-1 and TRBJ2-7; D is undetermined. V gave up 6 bases and J gave up 7 bases, with 16 bases separating them. CDR3 length equals 12 residues. CDR1 is SQVTM and CDR2 is ANQGSEA in the germline V gene. The CDR3 DNA sequence: TGCAGCGTCCGGCTCCAAGAGAGGGAGCAGTACTTC. Protein product: CSVRLQEREQYF.

This rearrangement joins TRBV5-6 to TRBJ1-3, with D perhaps matching TRBD1 (6 bases). V shed 4 bases and J shed 2 bases, with 16 bases lying between them. This CDR3 has 16 residues. Germline lookup yields CDR1 SGHDT and CDR2 YYEEEE. CDR3 sequence: CASSLGSWTAGNTIYF. The CDR3 DNA is TGTGCCAGCAGCCTCGGGTCCTGGACAGCTGGAAACACCATATATTTT.

The rearrangement links TRBV18 to TRBJ2-7; 9 positions match TRBD1. The ends lost 2 bases at V and 3 bases at J; junction bases unmatched: 8. The CDR3 totals 16 residues. Per germline, CDR1 KGHSH and CDR2 LQKENI. The CDR3 region is CASSPRGRDRVYEQYF. As DNA, the CDR3 is TGTGCCAGCTCACCAAGGGGGCGGGACAGGGTCTACGAGCAGTACTTC.

The chain carries TRBV6-5 and TRBJ2-2, with D tentatively TRBD2 (6 bases). V was trimmed by 2 bases and J by 7 bases, leaving 8 bases between them. The CDR3 consists of 13 residues. Germline V gene sequence: CDR1 MNHEY, CDR2 SVGAGI. In DNA form, the CDR3 reads TGTGCCAGCAGTTACCTTAGCGGCGGGGAGCTGTTTTTT. Its translation is CASSYLSGGELFF.

This chain links TRBV6-1 with TRBJ1-1; D call uncertain. V was trimmed by 4 bases and J by 3 bases, leaving 9 bases between them. The germline V gene encodes CDR1 MNHNS and CDR2 SASEGT. This CDR3 has 13 residues. CDR3 nucleotides: TGTGCCAGCAGTGTGGGGAGAGACACTGAAGCTTTCTTT. The encoded protein is CASSVGRDTEAFF.

On this clone: Other DNA sequences in the same sample also yield this CDR3. The rearrangement links TRBV6-1 to TRBJ1-4; TRBD1 aligns across 8 bases. After removal of 1 base from V and 7 bases from J, the junction contained 2 bases not matched to a gene. The CDR3 is made up of 14 amino acids. Germline CDR1 reads MNHNS; CDR2 reads SASEGT. The CDR3 DNA reads TGTGCCAGCAGTGAAGGACAGGGGTTTGAAAAACTGTTTTTT. Translated: CASSEGQGFEKLFF.

The rearrangement links TRBV7-2 to TRBJ1-1; 9 bases are shared with TRBD1. The germline gives CDR1 SGHTA, CDR2 FQGNSA. CDR3 length equals 15 residues. Germline trimming cut 6 bases from V and 4 bases from J; bases unmatched to any gene: 9. CDR3 coding DNA: TGTGCCAGCAGTGAACAGGGGGCTCGAAGCACTGAAGCTTTCTTT. Residues: CASSEQGARSTEAFF.

V usage is TRBV11-2 and J usage is TRBJ1-2; the D is unclear. V was trimmed by 4 bases and J by 11 bases, leaving 14 bases between them. Germline V gene data show CDR1 as SGHAT and CDR2 as FQNNGV. The CDR3 has 12 amino acids. The CDR3: CASSSARATYTF. Written as DNA, the CDR3 is TGTGCCAGCAGCTCCGCCCGTGCGACTTACACCTTC.

Measured by frequency, this clone is medium-sized. The chain joins TRBV4-2 to TRBJ2-3; 13 nucleotides match TRBD2. The J segment lost 6 bases and the V segment lost 0 bases, leaving 3 bases of the junction unmatched. Germline V CDR1 and CDR2: LGHNA, YNFKEQ. There are 16 residues in the CDR3. The CDR3 nucleotides read TGTGCCAGCAGCCAAGATGGGACTAGCGGGGCCGATACGCAGTATTTT. Protein: CASSQDGTSGADTQYF.

This chain connects TRBV18 to TRBJ2-5; tentatively, D is TRBD2 (5 bases). Per the germline V gene, CDR1 is KGHSH and CDR2 is LQKENI. The V end was cut by 2 bases, the J end by 4 bases, with 5 bases between. The CDR3 totals 12 residues. The CDR3, as DNA: TGTGCCAGCTCACCAGGGAGAGAGACCCAGTACTTC. This sequence encodes CASSPGRETQYF.

The chain joins TRBV18 to TRBJ2-5, with 9 positions matching TRBD2. The CDR3 has 14 amino acids. Germline V gene sequence: CDR1 KGHSH, CDR2 LQKENI. V gave up 2 bases and J gave up 4 bases; unmatched junction bases: 2. The CDR3 DNA follows: TGTGCCAGCTCACCAGGACTAGCGTCAGAGACCCAGTACTTC. Translating it yields CASSPGLASETQYF.

V usage is TRBV7-6 and J usage is TRBJ1-1; 10 nucleotides match TRBD1. The CDR3 is made up of 14 amino acids. J gave up 4 bases and V 4 bases, and 3 bases lay outside the gene matches. The germline V gene has CDR1 SGHVS and CDR2 FNYEAQ. CDR3 residues: CASSWTGGVTEAFF. The CDR3 DNA is TGTGCCAGCAGCTGGACAGGGGGAGTCACTGAAGCTTTCTTT.

The chain is built from TRBV6-6 and TRBJ2-7, with TRBD1 matching 7 bases. V lost 6 bases, J lost 3 bases, and 11 bases stayed unmatched. CDR3 length: 15 residues. Looked up from germline, CDR1 is MNHNY and CDR2 is SVGAGI (reference sequence). This CDR3 reads CASSPARDRLYEQYF. CDR3 bases: TGTGCCAGCAGCCCCGCCCGGGACAGACTCTACGAGCAGTACTTC.

The rearrangement joins TRBV7-2 to TRBJ2-3; 9 bases fit TRBD2. The CDR3 is made up of 15 amino acids. Per germline, CDR1 SGHTA and CDR2 FQGNSA. V lost 4 bases and J lost 4; bases outside the gene matches: 6. The CDR3 loop reads CASSSRTSEADTQYF. The CDR3 coding sequence is TGTGCCAGCAGCTCAAGGACTAGCGAGGCAGATACGCAGTATTTT.

The CDR3 loop is CASRGTGYIYGYTF. The CDR3 DNA reads TGTGCCAGTAGAGGGACAGGGTATATATATGGCTACACCTTC. The chain joins TRBV19 to TRBJ1-2; 9 nucleotides agree with TRBD1. The CDR3 sequence is 14 residues long. CDR1 and CDR2 from the germline V gene are LNHDA and SQIVND (reference sequence). With V trimmed by 6 bases and J by 5 bases, 7 bases remained unmatched.

V is TRBV7-2 and J is TRBJ2-3, with D possibly TRBD2 on 5 matching bases. V was pared by 5 bases and J by 0 bases, with 9 bases between. CDR3 size: 14 residues. Germline loops: CDR1 SGHTA, CDR2 FQGNSA. CDR3 protein: CASSPDYSTDTQYF. CDR3 nucleotide sequence: TGTGCCAGCAGCCCCGACTACAGCACAGATACGCAGTATTTT.

The J gene is TRBJ1-2, the V gene TRBV10-1, with no clear D. In germline, CDR1 is WNHNN, CDR2 SYGVQD (reference sequence). V lost 0 bases to trimming and J lost 4 bases, with 6 bases between them. The CDR3 totals 13 residues. CDR3 protein: CASSESPSYGYTF. CDR3 DNA sequence: TGCGCCAGCAGTGAGTCACCGAGCTATGGCTACACCTTC.

The chain uses TRBV19 and TRBJ1-5; D remains ambiguous. CDR3 length: 14 amino acids. Trimming shortened V by 3 bases and J by 4 bases, and 10 bases separated the two germline ends. CDR1 is LNHDA, CDR2 SQIVND, per germline (reference sequence). The CDR3: CASSIKALNQPQHF. DNA of the CDR3: TGTGCCAGTAGTATTAAGGCACTAAATCAGCCCCAGCATTTT.

The chain uses TRBV7-2 and TRBJ1-1; D may be TRBD1 (5 bases). The germline CDR1 and CDR2 sequences are SGHTA and FQGNSA. The V gene lost 2 bases and the J gene lost 4 bases, with 11 bases spanning the gap. This CDR3 contains 14 residues. DNA of the CDR3: TGTGCCAGCAGCTTATCCAGGGTAGTCACTGAAGCTTTCTTT. Its translation is CASSLSRVVTEAFF. The variable domain in full, with the rest retrieved from reference TRBV7-2 and TRBJ1-1, is GAGVSQSPSNKVTEKGKDVELRCDPISGHTALYWYRQSLGQGLEFLIYFQGNSAPDKSGLPSDRFSAERTGGSVSTLTIQRTQQEDSAVYLCASSLSRVVTEAFFGQGTRLTVV.

The gene calls are TRBV2 and TRBJ2-5; 8 bases are shared with TRBD1. CDR3 size: 14 residues. The ends lost 4 bases at V and 5 bases at J; junction bases unmatched: 6. Germline values: CDR1 SNHLY, CDR2 FYNNEI. This CDR3 reads CASSGDRPPETQYF. The DNA for the CDR3 is TGTGCCAGCAGTGGGGACAGGCCTCCGGAGACCCAGTACTTC.

Written as DNA, the CDR3 is TGTGCCTGGAGTGGAGGATGGACAACTAATGAAAAACTGTTTTTT. As protein: CAWSGGWTTNEKLFF. The chain is built from TRBV30 and TRBJ1-4; no reliable D call. This CDR3 is 15 amino acids long. V was trimmed by 1 base and J by 0 bases, leaving 9 bases between them. Germline V gene lookup returns CDR1 GTSNPN and CDR2 SVGIG (reference sequence).

The rearrangement links TRBV5-8 to TRBJ2-7; TRBD1 matches at 7 bases. V gave up 0 bases and J gave up 2 bases; unmatched junction bases: 2. Germline CDR1 and CDR2: SGHTS and YDEGEE. CDR3 length: 14 amino acids. The CDR3 region is CASSLEGQPYEQYF. The CDR3 DNA reads TGTGCCAGCAGCTTGGAGGGACAGCCCTACGAGCAGTACTTC.

The CDR3 region has the DNA TGCGCCAGCAGCTTGGTACAGACGAACACTGAAGCTTTCTTT. Protein product: CASSLVQTNTEAFF. The chain uses TRBV5-1 and TRBJ1-1; D unresolved. V lost 0 bases to trimming and J lost 1 base, with 7 bases between them. CDR3 length equals 14 residues. Germline V gives CDR1 SGHRS, CDR2 YFSETQ.

The V and J genes are TRBV5-1 and TRBJ2-5; no clear D gene. V lost 5 bases and J 2 bases, leaving 13 bases between the germline ends. Germline CDR1 SGHRS, CDR2 YFSETQ. This CDR3 region has 14 residues. The CDR3 sequence is CASRKTAHQETQYF. CDR3 sequence (DNA): TGCGCCAGCAGGAAAACAGCCCATCAAGAGACCCAGTACTTC.

The chain uses TRBV29-1 and TRBJ2-3; 8 bases agree with TRBD2. This CDR3 spans 14 amino acids. The V and J ends lost 6 bases and 2 bases, in that order; junction bases with no gene match: 7. Per germline, CDR1 SQVTM and CDR2 ANQGSEA. CDR3 residues: CSVLGGAITDTQYF. As DNA, the CDR3 is TGCAGCGTACTCGGGGGGGCGATCACAGATACGCAGTATTTT.

This rearrangement joins TRBV5-1 to TRBJ1-2, with a weak D call TRBD1 (6 bases). This CDR3 comprises 15 residues. Germline-derived CDR1 and CDR2 are SGHRS and YFSETQ. The V end lost 5 bases, the J end lost 2 bases, and 16 bases lay between the germline ends. As DNA, the CDR3 is TGCGCCAGCAGACCCAGAACAGGGACCAACTATGGCTACACCTTC. Translating gives CASRPRTGTNYGYTF.